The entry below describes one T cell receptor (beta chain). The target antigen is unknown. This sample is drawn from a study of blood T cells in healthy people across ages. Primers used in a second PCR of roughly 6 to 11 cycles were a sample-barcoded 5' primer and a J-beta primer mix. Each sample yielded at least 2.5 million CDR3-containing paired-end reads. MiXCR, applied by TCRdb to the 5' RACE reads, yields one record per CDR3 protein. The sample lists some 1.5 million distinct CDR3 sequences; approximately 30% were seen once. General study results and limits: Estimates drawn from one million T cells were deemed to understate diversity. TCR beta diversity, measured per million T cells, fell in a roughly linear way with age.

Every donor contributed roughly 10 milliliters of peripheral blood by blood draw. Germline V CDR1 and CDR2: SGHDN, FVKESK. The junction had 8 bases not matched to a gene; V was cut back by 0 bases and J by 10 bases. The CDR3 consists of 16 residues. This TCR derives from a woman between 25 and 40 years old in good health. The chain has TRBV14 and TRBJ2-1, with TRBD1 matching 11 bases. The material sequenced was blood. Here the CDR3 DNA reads TGTGCCAGCAGCCAAGATCCCCGGACAGGGGGCACGGAGCAGTTCTTC. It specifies CASSQDPRTGGTEQFF.